Each of the 2 T cell receptor beta chains below was sequenced from the same sample in a study of CXCR3-negative and CXCR3-positive naive CD8 T cells. Whole-study results and caveats: CXCR3-expressing naive cells carried TRB CDR3s more hydrophobic than those of CXCR3-negative naive cells.

The method, 5' RACE with UMI labels, was used to prepare the TRB cDNA libraries. Reanalyzing the 5' RACE reads, TCRdb keeps one entry per CDR3 protein, without DNA. Its table lists tens of thousands of distinct CDR3 sequences. These receptors have no identified antigens. The source material was naive CXCR3+ CD8+ T cells from blood. The subset is: CD45RO-CCR7+CD27+CD95- naive CD8+ T cells expressing CXCR3 (TNR3+). Receptors originate from a human donor in good health. Some clones in this sample may be carry-over from other donors' samples.

The rearrangement links TRBV2 to TRBJ2-4; TCRdb picks TRBD1, but there is no DNA to check that call. Germline loops: CDR1 SNHLY, CDR2 FYNNEI. This CDR3 has 13 amino acids. The CDR3 spells CASTPEPLDIQYF.

The V and J genes are TRBV15 and TRBJ2-5; TCRdb reports TRBD1, a call that lacks DNA to check it against. This CDR3 is built from 13 residues. Germline V gene data show CDR1 as LNHNV and CDR2 as YYDKDF (reference sequence). The CDR3 sequence is CATSGQGPETQYF. The full variable domain, with the rest looked up from reference TRBV15 and TRBJ2-5, is DAMVIQNPRYQVTQFGKPVTLSCSQTLNHNVMYWYQQKSSQAPKLLFHYYDKDFNNEADTPDNFQSRRPNTSFCFLDIRSPGLGDTAMYLCATSGQGPETQYFGPGTRLLVL.